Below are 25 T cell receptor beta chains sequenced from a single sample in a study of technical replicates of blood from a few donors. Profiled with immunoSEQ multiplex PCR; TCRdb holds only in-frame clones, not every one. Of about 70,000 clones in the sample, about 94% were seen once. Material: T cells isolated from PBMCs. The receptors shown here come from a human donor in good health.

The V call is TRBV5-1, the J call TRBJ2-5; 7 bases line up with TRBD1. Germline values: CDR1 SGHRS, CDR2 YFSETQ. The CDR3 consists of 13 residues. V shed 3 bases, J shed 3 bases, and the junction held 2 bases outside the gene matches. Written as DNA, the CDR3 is TGCGCCAGCAGCTCGACAGGGAAAGAGACCCAGTACTTC. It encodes CASSSTGKETQYF.

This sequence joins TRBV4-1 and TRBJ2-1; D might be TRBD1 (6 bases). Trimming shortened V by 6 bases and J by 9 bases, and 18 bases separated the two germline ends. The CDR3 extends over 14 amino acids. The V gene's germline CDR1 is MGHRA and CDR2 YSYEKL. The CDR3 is CASSSRTGLGEQFF. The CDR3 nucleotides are TGCGCCAGCAGTTCCAGAACAGGGCTCGGTGAGCAGTTCTTC.

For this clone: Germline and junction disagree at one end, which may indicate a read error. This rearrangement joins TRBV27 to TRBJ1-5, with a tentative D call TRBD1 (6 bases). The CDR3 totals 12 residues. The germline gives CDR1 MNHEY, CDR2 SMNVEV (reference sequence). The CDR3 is CASSSPGERTSF. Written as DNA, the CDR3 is TGTGCCAGCAGTTCCCCAGGGGAGCGGACGTCCTTT.

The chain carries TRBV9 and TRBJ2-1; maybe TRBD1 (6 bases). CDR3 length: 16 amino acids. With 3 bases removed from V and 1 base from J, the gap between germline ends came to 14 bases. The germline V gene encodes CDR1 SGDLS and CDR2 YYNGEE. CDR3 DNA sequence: TGTGCCAGCAGCGCACACAGGGTTCAATCCTACAATGAGCAGTTCTTC. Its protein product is CASSAHRVQSYNEQFF.

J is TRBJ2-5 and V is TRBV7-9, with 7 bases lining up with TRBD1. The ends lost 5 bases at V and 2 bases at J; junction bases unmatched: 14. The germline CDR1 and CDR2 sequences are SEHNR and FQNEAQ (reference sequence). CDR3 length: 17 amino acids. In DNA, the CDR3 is TGTGCCAGCAGCCACGGACAGGCTCGAAAATCTCAAGAGACCCAGTACTTC. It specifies CASSHGQARKSQETQYF.

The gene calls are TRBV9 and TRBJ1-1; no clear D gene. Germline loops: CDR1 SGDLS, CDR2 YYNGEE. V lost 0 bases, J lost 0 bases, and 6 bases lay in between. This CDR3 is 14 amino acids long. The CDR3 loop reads CASSVDFLNTEAFF. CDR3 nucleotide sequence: TGTGCCAGCAGCGTAGACTTTTTGAACACTGAAGCTTTCTTT.

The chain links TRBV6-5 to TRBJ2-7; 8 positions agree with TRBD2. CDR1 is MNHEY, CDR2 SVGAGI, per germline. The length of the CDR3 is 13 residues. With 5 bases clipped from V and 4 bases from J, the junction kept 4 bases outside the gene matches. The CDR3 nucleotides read TGTGCCAGCAGTAGCGGGAGTATATACGAGCAGTACTTC. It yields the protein CASSSGSIYEQYF.

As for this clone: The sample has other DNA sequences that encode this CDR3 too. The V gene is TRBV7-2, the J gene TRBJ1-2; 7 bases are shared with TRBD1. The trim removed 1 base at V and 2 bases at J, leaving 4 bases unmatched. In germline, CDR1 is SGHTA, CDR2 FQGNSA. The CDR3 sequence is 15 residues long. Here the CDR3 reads CASSLVGTDNYGYTF. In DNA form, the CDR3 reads TGTGCCAGCAGCTTAGTCGGGACAGACAACTATGGCTACACCTTC. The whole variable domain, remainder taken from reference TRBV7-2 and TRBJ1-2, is GAGVSQSPSNKVTEKGKDVELRCDPISGHTALYWYRQSLGQGLEFLIYFQGNSAPDKSGLPSDRFSAERTGGSVSTLTIQRTQQEDSAVYLCASSLVGTDNYGYTFGSGTRLTVV.

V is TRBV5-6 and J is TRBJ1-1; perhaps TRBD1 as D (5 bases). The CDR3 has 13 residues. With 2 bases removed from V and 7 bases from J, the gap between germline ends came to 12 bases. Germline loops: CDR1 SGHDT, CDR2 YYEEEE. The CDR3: CASSLGGEGEAFF. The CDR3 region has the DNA TGTGCCAGCAGCTTAGGAGGGGAGGGTGAAGCTTTCTTT.

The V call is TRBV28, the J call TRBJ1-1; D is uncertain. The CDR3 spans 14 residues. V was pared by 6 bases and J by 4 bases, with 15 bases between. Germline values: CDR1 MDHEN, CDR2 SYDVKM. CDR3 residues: CASSWIGRPTEAFF. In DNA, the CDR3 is TGTGCCAGCAGCTGGATCGGCAGGCCCACTGAAGCTTTCTTT.

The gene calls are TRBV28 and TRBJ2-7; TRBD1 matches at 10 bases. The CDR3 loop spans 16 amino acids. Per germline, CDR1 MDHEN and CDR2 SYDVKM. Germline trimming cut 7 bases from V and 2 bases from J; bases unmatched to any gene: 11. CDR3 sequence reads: CASNTIPGQGTYEQYF. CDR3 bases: TGTGCCAGCAACACTATACCGGGACAGGGGACCTACGAGCAGTACTTC. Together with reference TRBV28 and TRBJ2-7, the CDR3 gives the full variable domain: DVKVTQSSRYLVKRTGEKVFLECVQDMDHENMFWYRQDPGLGLRLIYFSYDVKMKEKGDIPEGYSVSREKKERFSLILESASTNQTSMYLCASNTIPGQGTYEQYFGPGTRLTVT.

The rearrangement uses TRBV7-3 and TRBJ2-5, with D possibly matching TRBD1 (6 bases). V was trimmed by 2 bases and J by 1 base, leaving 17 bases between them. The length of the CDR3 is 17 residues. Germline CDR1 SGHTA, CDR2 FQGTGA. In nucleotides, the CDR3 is TGTGCCAGCAGCTTATCGAACAGGGAACCAATCCAAGAGACCCAGTACTTC. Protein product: CASSLSNREPIQETQYF.

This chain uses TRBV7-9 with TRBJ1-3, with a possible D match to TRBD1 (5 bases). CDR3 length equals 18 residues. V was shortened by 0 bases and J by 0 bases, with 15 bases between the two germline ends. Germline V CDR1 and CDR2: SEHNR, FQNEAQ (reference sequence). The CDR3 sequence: CASSLAGRARVSGNTIYF. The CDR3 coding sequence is TGTGCCAGCAGCTTAGCTGGCAGGGCTAGAGTCTCTGGAAACACCATATATTTT.

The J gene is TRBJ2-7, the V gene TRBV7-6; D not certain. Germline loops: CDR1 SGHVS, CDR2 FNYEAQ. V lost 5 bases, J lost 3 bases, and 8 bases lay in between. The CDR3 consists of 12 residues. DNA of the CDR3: TGTGCCAGCAGCCCGCCCGGCTACGAGCAGTACTTC. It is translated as CASSPPGYEQYF. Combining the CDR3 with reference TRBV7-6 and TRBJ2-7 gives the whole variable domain GAGVSQSPRYKVTKRGQDVALRCDPISGHVSLYWYRQALGQGPEFLTYFNYEAQQDKSGLPNDRFSAERPEGSISTLTIQRTEQRDSAMYRCASSPPGYEQYFGPGTRLTVT.

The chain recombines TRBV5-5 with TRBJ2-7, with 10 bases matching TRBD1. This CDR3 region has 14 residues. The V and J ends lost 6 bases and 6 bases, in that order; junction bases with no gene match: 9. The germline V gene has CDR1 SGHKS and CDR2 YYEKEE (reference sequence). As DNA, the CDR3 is TGTGCCAGCAAACCGGGACAGGGGATCGGCGAGCAGTACTTC. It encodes CASKPGQGIGEQYF.

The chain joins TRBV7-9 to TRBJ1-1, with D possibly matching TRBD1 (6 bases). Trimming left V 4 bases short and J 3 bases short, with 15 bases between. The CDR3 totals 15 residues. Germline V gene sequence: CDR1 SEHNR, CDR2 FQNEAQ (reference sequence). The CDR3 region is CASSSTRGAYTEAFF. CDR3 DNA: TGTGCCAGCAGCTCAACCAGGGGAGCCTACACTGAAGCTTTCTTT.

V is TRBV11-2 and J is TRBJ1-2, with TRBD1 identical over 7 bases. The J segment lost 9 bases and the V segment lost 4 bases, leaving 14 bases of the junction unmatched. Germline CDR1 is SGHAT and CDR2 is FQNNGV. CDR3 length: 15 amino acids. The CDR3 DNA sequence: TGTGCCAGCAGCTCTCGGGACAGCGTCGTTCGGAGCTACACCTTC. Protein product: CASSSRDSVVRSYTF. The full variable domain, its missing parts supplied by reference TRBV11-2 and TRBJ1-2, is EAGVAQSPRYKIIEKRQSVAFWCNPISGHATLYWYQQILGQGPKLLIQFQNNGVVDDSQLPKDRFSAERLKGVDSTLKIQPAKLEDSAVYLCASSSRDSVVRSYTFGSGTRLTVV.

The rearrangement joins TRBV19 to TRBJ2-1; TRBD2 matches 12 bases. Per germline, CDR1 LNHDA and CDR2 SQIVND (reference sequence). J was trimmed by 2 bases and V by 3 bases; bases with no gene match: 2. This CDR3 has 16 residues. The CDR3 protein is CASSMRTSGTYNEQFF. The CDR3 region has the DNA TGTGCCAGTAGTATGAGGACTAGCGGGACCTACAATGAGCAGTTCTTC.

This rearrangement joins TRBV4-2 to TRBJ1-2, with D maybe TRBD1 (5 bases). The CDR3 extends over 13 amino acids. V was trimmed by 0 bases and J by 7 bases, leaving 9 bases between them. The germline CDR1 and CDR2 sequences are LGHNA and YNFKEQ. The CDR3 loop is CASSQDSGRGYTF. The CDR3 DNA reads TGTGCCAGCAGCCAAGACTCAGGGCGTGGCTACACCTTC.

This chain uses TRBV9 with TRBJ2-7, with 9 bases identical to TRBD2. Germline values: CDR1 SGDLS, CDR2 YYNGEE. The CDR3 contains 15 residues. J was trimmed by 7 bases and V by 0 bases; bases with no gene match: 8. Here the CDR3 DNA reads TGTGCCAGCAGCGTAGAGGTAGCGGGAGCGGGAGAGCAGTACTTC. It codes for CASSVEVAGAGEQYF.

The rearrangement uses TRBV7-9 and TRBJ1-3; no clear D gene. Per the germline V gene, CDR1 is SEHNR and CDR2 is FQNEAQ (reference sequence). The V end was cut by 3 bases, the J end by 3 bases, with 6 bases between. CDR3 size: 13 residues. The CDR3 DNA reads TGTGCCAGCAGCTTTGCGGGTGGAAACACCATATATTTT. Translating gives CASSFAGGNTIYF.

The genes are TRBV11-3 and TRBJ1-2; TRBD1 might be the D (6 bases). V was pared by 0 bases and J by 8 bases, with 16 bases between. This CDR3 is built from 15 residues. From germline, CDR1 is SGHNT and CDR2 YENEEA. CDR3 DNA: TGTGCCAGCAGCTTAGATCCTGGGGGCGAGTACGGCTACACCTTC. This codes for CASSLDPGGEYGYTF.

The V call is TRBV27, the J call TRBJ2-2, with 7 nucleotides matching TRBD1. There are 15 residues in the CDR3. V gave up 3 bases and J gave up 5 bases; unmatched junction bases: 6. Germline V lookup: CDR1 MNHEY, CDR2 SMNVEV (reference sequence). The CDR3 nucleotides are TGTGCCAGCAGTTTGGACAGGATTTCAACCGGGGAGCTGTTTTTT. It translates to CASSLDRISTGELFF.

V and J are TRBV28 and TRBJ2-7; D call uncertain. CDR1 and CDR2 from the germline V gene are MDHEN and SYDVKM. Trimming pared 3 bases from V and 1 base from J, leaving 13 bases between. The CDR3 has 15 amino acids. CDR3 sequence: CASSFLVESSYEQYF. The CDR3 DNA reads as TGTGCCAGCAGTTTTTTGGTAGAGTCATCCTACGAGCAGTACTTC.

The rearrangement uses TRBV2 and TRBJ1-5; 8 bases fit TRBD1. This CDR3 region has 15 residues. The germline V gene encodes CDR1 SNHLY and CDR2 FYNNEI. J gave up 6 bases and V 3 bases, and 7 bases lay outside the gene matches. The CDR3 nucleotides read TGTGCCAGCAGTGATTCGGGACAGGCCTCTCAGCCCCAGCATTTT. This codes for CASSDSGQASQPQHF.